What follows describes a single T cell receptor (beta chain). Its specificity is unknown. Sequencing used immunoSEQ multiplex PCR; TCRdb keeps in-frame clones, though not all of them. Of fewer than 600,000 clones listed, 80% to 90% are singletons. This entry comes from a study of Ad26.COV2.S vaccination and SARS-CoV-2 variants. Overall study context: COV1001, an Ad26.COV2.S trial, supplied this vaccine-arm donor.

Findings and limits, study-wide: Vaccine recipients and placebo recipients showed similar non-spike TCR breadth.

This sample's treatment: approximately 18 received Ad26.COV2.S at low or high dose, single or two shots; 5 received placebo; per-sample allocation not given. At day 63 after the first vaccine or placebo injection, samples were drawn. At a Boston site, the person donating was an adult of 18-55 years. An Ad26 vector was used to express Wuhan-strain SARS-CoV-2 spike as the vaccine. The CDR3 extends over 14 amino acids. V was pared by 0 bases and J by 7 bases, with 10 bases between. The germline V gene encodes CDR1 SGDLS and CDR2 YYNGEE. The chain uses TRBV9 and TRBJ1-4; D not resolved. This clonotype originated in a person between 18 and 60 years old who received the Ad26.COV2.S COVID-19 vaccine or a placebo. The source material was peripheral blood, sampled in a trial of Ad26.COV2.S vaccine versus placebo. The CDR3: CASSVGVGREKLFF. In DNA form, the CDR3 reads TGTGCCAGCAGCGTAGGGGTGGGCCGTGAAAAACTGTTTTTT.